This passage covers 9 T cell receptor beta chains from one sample sequenced in a study of beta chain features in type 1 diabetes. Expressed TCRB transcripts got sequenced, as all isolated RNA was reverse transcribed. The assay was immunoSEQ multiplex PCR, and TCRdb's table has in-frame clones only and misses some. Of roughly 610,000 clones listed, around 15% are singletons. The sequenced material came from naive CD4+ T cells from blood. Receptors originate from a young man in good health.

V usage is TRBV5-1 and J usage is TRBJ2-3; 8 bases fit TRBD1. Germline assignment: CDR1 SGHRS and CDR2 YFSETQ. V was clipped by 4 bases and J by 2 bases; unmatched bases: 9. The CDR3 has 16 residues. CDR3 coding DNA: TGCGCCAGCAGCAAACAGGGGGGCACTTCCACAGATACGCAGTATTTT. The encoded protein is CASSKQGGTSTDTQYF.

This clone was seen a few times. The V and J genes are TRBV20-1 and TRBJ1-2; maybe TRBD1 (6 bases). With 7 bases removed from V and 12 bases from J, the gap between germline ends came to 18 bases. The CDR3 is 11 amino acids. Germline assignment: CDR1 DFQATT and CDR2 SNEGSKA (reference sequence). CDR3 protein: CSVQYGTSHTF. The CDR3 nucleotides are TGCAGTGTTCAATACGGGACATCTCACACCTTC.

This clone was observed a handful of times. The chain carries TRBV29-1 and TRBJ2-6; D may match TRBD1 or TRBD2 (5 bases each). Germline lookup yields CDR1 SQVTM and CDR2 ANQGSEA. V lost 4 bases to trimming and J lost 4 bases, with 20 bases between them. The CDR3 has 17 residues. The CDR3 spells CSVGLRGHSGGANVLTF. DNA of the CDR3: TGCAGCGTTGGGTTAAGGGGCCATTCGGGAGGGGCCAACGTCCTGACTTTC.

This clone was found a few times. The chain joins TRBV28 to TRBJ2-5; TRBD2 matches 10 bases. Germline assignment: CDR1 MDHEN and CDR2 SYDVKM. The CDR3 totals 16 residues. The V and J ends lost 6 bases and 5 bases, in that order; junction bases with no gene match: 12. The CDR3: CASSSSASGRRETQYF. The CDR3 DNA is TGTGCCAGCAGCTCCTCGGCTAGCGGGAGAAGGGAGACCCAGTACTTC.

This clone was found a few times. The genes are TRBV7-9 and TRBJ2-1; the D is unclear. This CDR3 contains 14 residues. Trimming removed 3 bases at V and 6 bases at J, with 12 bases between. Germline V gene data show CDR1 as SEHNR and CDR2 as FQNEAQ (reference sequence). CDR3 bases: TGTGCCAGCAGCTTCGACACCGATTCCAATGAGCAGTTCTTC. Its protein is CASSFDTDSNEQFF.

The chain links TRBV6-6 to TRBJ2-7, with TRBD1 matching 8 bases. The J segment lost 0 bases and the V segment lost 2 bases, leaving 6 bases of the junction unmatched. Germline values: CDR1 MNHNY, CDR2 SVGAGI (reference sequence). The CDR3 loop spans 16 amino acids. The CDR3 DNA sequence: TGTGCCAGCAGTTACGGGGGACAGGCCAGCTCCTACGAGCAGTACTTC. It encodes CASSYGGQASSYEQYF.

This clone was observed a few times. The chain carries TRBV14 and TRBJ1-6, with a tentative D call TRBD1 (6 bases). The CDR3 extends over 16 amino acids. Germline loops: CDR1 SGHDN, CDR2 FVKESK. V was pared by 1 base and J by 7 bases, with 14 bases between. DNA for the CDR3: TGTGCCAGCAGCCAAGGTGTCAGGGGCGCGAATTCACCCCTCCACTTT. This sequence encodes CASSQGVRGANSPLHF.

A few counts support this clone. The chain joins TRBV5-1 to TRBJ2-1; 7 bases align to TRBD1. J was trimmed by 6 bases and V by 7 bases; bases with no gene match: 4. Germline assignment: CDR1 SGHRS and CDR2 YFSETQ. CDR3 length: 12 residues. The chain's CDR3 is CASSGTANEQFF. The CDR3 DNA is TGCGCCAGCTCAGGGACAGCCAATGAGCAGTTCTTC.

This clone showed up just once. V usage is TRBV20-1 and J usage is TRBJ1-1, with D possibly TRBD1 on 5 matching bases. Trimming shortened V by 4 bases and J by 5 bases, and 8 bases separated the two germline ends. This CDR3 is 11 amino acids long. CDR1 is DFQATT and CDR2 is SNEGSKA in the germline V gene (reference sequence). CDR3 DNA sequence: TGCAGTGCTAAAGGGGTGACTGAAGCTTTCTTT. Encoded protein: CSAKGVTEAFF.